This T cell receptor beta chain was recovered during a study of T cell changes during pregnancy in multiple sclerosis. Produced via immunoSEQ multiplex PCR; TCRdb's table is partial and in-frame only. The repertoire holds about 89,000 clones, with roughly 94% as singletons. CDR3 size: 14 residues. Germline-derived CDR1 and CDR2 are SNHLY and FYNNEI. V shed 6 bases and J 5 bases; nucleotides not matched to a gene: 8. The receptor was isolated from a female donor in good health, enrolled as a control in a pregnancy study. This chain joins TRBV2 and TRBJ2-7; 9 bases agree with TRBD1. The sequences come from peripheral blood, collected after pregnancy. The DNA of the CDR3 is TGTGCCAGCAGGCAAGGGACAGGGAGCCACGAGCAGTACTTC. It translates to CASRQGTGSHEQYF. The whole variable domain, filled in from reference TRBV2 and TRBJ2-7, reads EPEVTQTPSHQVTQMGQEVILRCVPISNHLYFYWYRQILGQKVEFLVSFYNNEISEKSEIFDDQFSVERPDGSNFTLKIRSTKLEDSAMYFCASRQGTGSHEQYFGPGTRLTVT.